The 25 T cell receptor beta chains listed next were all sequenced from one sample in a study of siplizumab effects on memory and regulatory T cells. Measured with immunoSEQ multiplex PCR; TCRdb has only the in-frame clones, and not every one. Here the sample spans about 110,000 clones, over 85% being singletons. The sample was CD4+ T cells sorted from blood. The receptors here all came from a human donor in good health.

The chain carries TRBV9 and TRBJ2-1; 13 bases align to TRBD2. The CDR3 covers 16 residues. The germline gives CDR1 SGDLS, CDR2 YYNGEE. Unmatched junction bases numbered 6, after V lost 2 bases and J lost 7 bases. The CDR3 bases are TGTGCCAGCAGCGTCTTCTCACTAGCGGGAGGGAATGAGCAGTTCTTC. This sequence encodes CASSVFSLAGGNEQFF.

The V gene is TRBV6-5, the J gene TRBJ2-5; a possible D gene is TRBD2 (5 bases). This CDR3 is 14 amino acids long. The V gene's germline CDR1 is MNHEY and CDR2 SVGAGI. V shed 6 bases and J shed 1 base, with 12 bases lying between them. The CDR3 protein is CASRRAGSQETQYF. In DNA, the CDR3 is TGTGCCAGCAGGCGGGCGGGCTCCCAAGAGACCCAGTACTTC.

This rearrangement joins TRBV30 to TRBJ2-3; unclear D gene. Germline V gene lookup returns CDR1 GTSNPN and CDR2 SVGIG (reference sequence). V gave up 4 bases and J gave up 2 bases, with 7 bases separating them. This CDR3 spans 12 amino acids. CDR3 bases: TGTGCCTGGATGTCAGACACAGATACGCAGTATTTT. It specifies CAWMSDTDTQYF.

This chain links TRBV14 with TRBJ2-2; 8 nucleotides line up with TRBD1. V gave up 3 bases and J gave up 5 bases; unmatched junction bases: 11. Germline CDR1 is SGHDN and CDR2 is FVKESK. The CDR3 is made up of 17 amino acids. CDR3 sequence: CASSHPRQGARTGELFF. The DNA of the CDR3 is TGTGCCAGCAGCCATCCGAGGCAGGGGGCGAGAACCGGGGAGCTGTTTTTT.

J is TRBJ1-2 and V is TRBV30; TRBD1 is a possible D gene (6 bases). This CDR3 spans 14 amino acids. Germline assignment: CDR1 GTSNPN and CDR2 SVGIG (reference sequence). V lost 3 bases, J lost 4 bases, and 15 bases lay in between. The CDR3 DNA reads TGTGCCTGGAGGGTCGAGGGGGGGTTCTATGGCTACACCTTC. Protein: CAWRVEGGFYGYTF.

This clone has a handful of counts. The same CDR3 is also encoded by other DNA sequences in this sample. The chain couples TRBV18 to TRBJ2-5; D is uncertain. The V and J ends lost 3 bases and 0 bases respectively, with 5 bases between them. The germline V gene has CDR1 KGHSH and CDR2 LQKENI. The CDR3 extends over 13 amino acids. CDR3 coding DNA: TGTGCCAGCTCACCGGGCCACCAAGAGACCCAGTACTTC. Amino acid sequence: CASSPGHQETQYF. Drawing the rest from reference TRBV18 and TRBJ2-5, the complete variable domain is NAGVMQNPRHLVRRRGQEARLRCSPMKGHSHVYWYRQLPEEGLKFMVYLQKENIIDESGMPKERFSAEFPKEGPSILRIQQVVRGDSAAYFCASSPGHQETQYFGPGTRLLVL.

The V call is TRBV2, the J call TRBJ2-1, with D unclear. CDR1 is SNHLY, CDR2 FYNNEI, per germline. The V end lost 1 base, the J end lost 6 bases, and 7 bases lay between the germline ends. The CDR3 has 13 amino acids. This chain's CDR3 is CASSEGGRNEQFF. CDR3 in DNA: TGTGCCAGCAGTGAAGGTGGCCGCAATGAGCAGTTCTTC.

This chain connects TRBV10-1 to TRBJ2-3, with 14 bases matching TRBD2. This CDR3 is built from 17 residues. The junction had 6 bases not matched to a gene; V was cut back by 3 bases and J by 4 bases. Germline values: CDR1 WNHNN, CDR2 SYGVQD (reference sequence). The CDR3, as DNA: TGCGCCAGCAGTGAAGCCGGGACTAGCGGGGGCGCAGATACGCAGTATTTT. Its protein product is CASSEAGTSGGADTQYF.

This sequence joins TRBV6-6 and TRBJ2-7, with 13 positions matching TRBD2. The germline gives CDR1 MNHNY, CDR2 SVGAGI (reference sequence). J gave up 0 bases and V 9 bases, and 5 bases lay outside the gene matches. The CDR3 is 15 amino acids. CDR3 sequence reads: CARTWTSGSSYEQYF. Here the CDR3 DNA reads TGTGCCAGAACATGGACTAGCGGGAGCTCCTACGAGCAGTACTTC.

This clone has just a few counts. DNA for the CDR3: TGCGCCAGCAGCTCACGCGCCGACAGGCCTTCCGAGCAGTACTTC. Amino acids: CASSSRADRPSEQYF. The rearrangement uses TRBV5-1 and TRBJ2-7; tentative D call: TRBD1 (6 bases). Germline V gene sequence: CDR1 SGHRS, CDR2 YFSETQ. This CDR3 has 15 amino acids. V shed 3 bases and J shed 6 bases, with 19 bases lying between them.

This chain connects TRBV5-1 to TRBJ2-1; D unresolved. The CDR3 loop spans 13 amino acids. Trimming shortened V by 0 bases and J by 10 bases, and 11 bases separated the two germline ends. CDR1 SGHRS and CDR2 YFSETQ come from the germline V gene. This CDR3 reads CASSLERLGEQFF. The CDR3 DNA follows: TGCGCCAGCAGCTTGGAAAGGCTTGGGGAGCAGTTCTTC.

The sample holds a few counts of this clone. The chain is built from TRBV6-5 and TRBJ2-7; D not certain. Germline values: CDR1 MNHEY, CDR2 SVGAGI. This CDR3 is built from 15 residues. V was pared by 0 bases and J by 0 bases, with 9 bases between. For the CDR3, the DNA is TGTGCCAGCAGTTACTCTGGACGGAGCTCCTACGAGCAGTACTTC. As protein: CASSYSGRSSYEQYF.

The chain links TRBV19 to TRBJ2-1; 11 nucleotides align to TRBD2. The trim removed 3 bases at V and 4 bases at J, leaving 2 bases unmatched. Germline CDR1 reads LNHDA; CDR2 reads SQIVND (reference sequence). The CDR3 has 15 residues. For the CDR3, the DNA is TGTGCCAGTAGTATCTCTAGCGGGAGGTACAATGAGCAGTTCTTC. Its translation: CASSISSGRYNEQFF.

The chain joins TRBV13 to TRBJ2-7; TRBD1 is a possible D gene (5 bases). CDR1 is PRHDT and CDR2 is FYEKMQ in the germline V gene (reference sequence). The CDR3 spans 15 residues. Between the trimmed V and J ends, which lost 1 base and 0 bases, there was a span of 10 bases. This CDR3 reads CASSLVGQSSYEQYF. CDR3 DNA: TGTGCCAGCAGCTTAGTGGGGCAAAGCTCCTACGAGCAGTACTTC.

The CDR3 protein is CASSFTPGQAHQYF. DNA of the CDR3: TGTGCCAGTAGTTTCACACCGGGACAGGCGCATCAGTACTTC. The V gene is TRBV19, the J gene TRBJ2-7, with 8 bases lining up with TRBD1. From germline, CDR1 is LNHDA and CDR2 SQIVND (reference sequence). Trimming removed 5 bases from V and 10 bases from J; junction bases left unmatched: 13. The CDR3 has 14 residues.

This chain connects TRBV5-1 to TRBJ1-3, with D possibly being TRBD1 (5 bases). V shed 0 bases and J shed 0 bases, with 7 bases lying between them. From germline, CDR1 is SGHRS and CDR2 YFSETQ. The CDR3 is 15 residues long. Here the CDR3 DNA reads TGCGCCAGCAGCTTGGAGCAGGGCTCTGGAAACACCATATATTTT. Translating it yields CASSLEQGSGNTIYF.

The rearrangement joins TRBV2 to TRBJ2-3; TRBD2 matches 8 bases. The CDR3 spans 16 residues. After removal of 9 bases from V and 4 bases from J, the junction contained 15 bases not matched to a gene. Germline CDR1 SNHLY, CDR2 FYNNEI. The CDR3: CAREVTGLGRSDTQYF. The CDR3 DNA sequence: TGTGCCAGGGAGGTAACGGGACTAGGCCGATCAGATACGCAGTATTTT.

This chain uses TRBV4-2 with TRBJ2-4; 16 nucleotides match TRBD2. V dropped 0 bases and J dropped 1; count of bases not matched to a gene: 6. Germline values: CDR1 LGHNA, CDR2 YNFKEQ. This CDR3 has 20 residues. CDR3 sequence: CASSQDPGTSGRAAKNIQYF. CDR3 bases: TGTGCCAGCAGCCAAGATCCCGGGACTAGCGGGAGGGCGGCCAAAAACATTCAGTACTTC.

The chain recombines TRBV29-1 with TRBJ2-3, with 10 bases aligning to TRBD1. Germline V gives CDR1 SQVTM, CDR2 ANQGSEA. The CDR3 totals 15 residues. The ends lost 6 bases at V and 3 bases at J; junction bases unmatched: 9. The DNA for the CDR3 is TGCAGCGTCTCCCCAGGACAGGGGGTGACAGATACGCAGTATTTT. This encodes CSVSPGQGVTDTQYF.

This chain connects TRBV6-5 to TRBJ2-5; D is unresolved. In germline, CDR1 is MNHEY, CDR2 SVGAGI. V was clipped by 0 bases and J by 1 base, with 9 bases between them. The CDR3 covers 15 residues. As DNA, the CDR3 is TGTGCCAGCAGTTACTCTTCCGGACCCCAAGAGACCCAGTACTTC. Residues: CASSYSSGPQETQYF.

There are a few counts of this clone. CDR3: CASSSGGEGSYEQYF. The CDR3 DNA sequence: TGTGCCAGCAGTTCCGGGGGGGAGGGCTCCTACGAGCAGTACTTC. The chain recombines TRBV27 with TRBJ2-7; 8 nucleotides agree with TRBD2. From germline, CDR1 is MNHEY and CDR2 SMNVEV (reference sequence). The CDR3 covers 15 residues. V lost 4 bases and J lost 0; bases outside the gene matches: 5.

This rearrangement joins TRBV5-5 to TRBJ1-1; TRBD1 matches 9 bases. CDR3 size: 14 residues. V trimming: 4 bases; J trimming: 3 bases; junction bases outside the gene matches: 4. The germline CDR1 and CDR2 sequences are SGHKS and YYEKEE (reference sequence). CDR3 sequence (DNA): TGTGCCAGCAGCCTGAGGACAGGGGACACTGAAGCTTTCTTT. This translates into CASSLRTGDTEAFF.

The chain is built from TRBV5-1 and TRBJ2-3; TRBD2 might be the D (6 bases). The CDR3 contains 16 residues. From germline, CDR1 is SGHRS and CDR2 YFSETQ. V gave up 0 bases and J gave up 0 bases, with 11 bases separating them. The CDR3 here is CASSLVVSGSTDTQYF. The CDR3 region has the DNA TGCGCCAGCAGCTTGGTGGTTAGCGGTAGCACAGATACGCAGTATTTT.

V is TRBV25-1 and J is TRBJ1-1; TRBD1 matches at 9 bases. CDR3 length: 15 residues. The trim removed 4 bases at V and 5 bases at J, leaving 8 bases unmatched. Germline V gene sequence: CDR1 MGHDK, CDR2 SYGVNS. CDR3 bases: TGTGCCAGCAGTGTTTCCGGGACAGGGAGAACTGAAGCTTTCTTT. Protein sequence: CASSVSGTGRTEAFF.

V gene TRBV7-9 combines with J gene TRBJ1-2; D is ambiguous. V shed 0 bases and J shed 7 bases, with 12 bases lying between them. This CDR3 spans 14 amino acids. In germline, CDR1 is SEHNR, CDR2 FQNEAQ (reference sequence). The CDR3 DNA follows: TGTGCCAGCAGCTTAGCGGTTAGCGCTGTTGGCTACACCTTC. Its translation is CASSLAVSAVGYTF. The variable domain in full, with the rest retrieved from reference TRBV7-9 and TRBJ1-2, is DTGVSQNPRHKITKRGQNVTFRCDPISEHNRLYWYRQTLGQGPEFLTYFQNEAQLEKSRLLSDRFSAERPKGSFSTLEIQRTEQGDSAMYLCASSLAVSAVGYTFGSGTRLTVV.